This T cell receptor (beta chain) stems from a study of T cell repertoires in cytomegalovirus infection. From the reads, TCRdb called clonotypes with MiXCR, one entry per CDR3 protein. The repertoire holds around 710,000 distinct CDR3 sequences, with 29% as singletons. CDR3 length: 16 amino acids. Trimming took 5 bases from V and 0 from J; bases not matched to a gene: 9. CDR1 and CDR2 from the germline V gene are SEHNR and FQNEAQ (reference sequence). Concerning this clonotype: The antigen remains undetermined.

This specimen consisted of cultured CD8+ T cells from PBMCs, obtained from culture after CMV antigen stimulation. The chain employs TRBV7-9 and TRBJ2-7; TRBD1 aligns across 8 bases. This receptor was identified in a human donor in good health (CMV status not recorded). Some clones in this sample may be carry-over from other donors' samples. The CDR3 DNA reads TGTGCCAGCAGCGCAACCGGGACAGGTGCCTCCTACGAGCAGTACTTC. Protein sequence: CASSATGTGASYEQYF.